The text below deals with one T cell receptor (beta chain). This record comes from a study of shared clonotypes between healthy human individuals. CDR3 size: 12 residues. Germline CDR1 is WSHSY and CDR2 is SAAADI. Trimming stripped 6 bases from V and 2 bases from J, with 7 bases between. Libraries were prepared by immunoSEQ multiplex PCR; TCRdb keeps only in-frame clonotypes and omits some of them. The data hold some 200,000 clones, with 66% observed a single time. The receptor comes from a man in his thirties or forties in good health. Sequences were obtained from memory CD4+ T cells sorted from blood. Subset defined: CD45RA-negative fraction. The J gene is TRBJ1-1, the V gene TRBV10-2, with D unresolved. The CDR3 DNA follows: TGCGCCAGCAGCCAAATCAACACTGAAGCTTTCTTT. Translated, it gives CASSQINTEAFF.